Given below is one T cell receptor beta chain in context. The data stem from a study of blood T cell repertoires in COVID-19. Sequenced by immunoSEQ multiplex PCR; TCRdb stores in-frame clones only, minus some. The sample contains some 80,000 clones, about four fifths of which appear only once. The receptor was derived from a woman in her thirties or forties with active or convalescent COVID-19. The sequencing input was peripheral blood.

The CDR3: CASSYSQASTTDTQYF. The CDR3 DNA reads TGTGCCAGCAGTTACTCACAGGCCTCCACCACAGATACGCAGTATTTT. The V gene is TRBV6-5, the J gene TRBJ2-3, with D possibly TRBD1 on 5 matching bases. The CDR3 has 16 amino acids. Looked up from germline, CDR1 is MNHEY and CDR2 is SVGAGI. Deletions cut 0 bases from V and 2 bases from J, with 12 bases between.